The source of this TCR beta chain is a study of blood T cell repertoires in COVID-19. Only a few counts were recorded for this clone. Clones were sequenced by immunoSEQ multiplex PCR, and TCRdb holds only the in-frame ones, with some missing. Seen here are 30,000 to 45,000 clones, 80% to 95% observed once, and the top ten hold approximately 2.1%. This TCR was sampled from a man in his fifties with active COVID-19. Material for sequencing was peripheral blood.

The chain's CDR3 is CSVDLAGDGYTF. In nucleotides, the CDR3 is TGCAGCGTTGATCTGGCGGGGGATGGCTACACCTTC. The chain employs TRBV29-1 and TRBJ1-2; TRBD1 might be the D (5 bases). The CDR3 extends over 12 amino acids. Germline lookup yields CDR1 SQVTM and CDR2 ANQGSEA. V lost 3 bases and J 6 bases, leaving 11 bases between the germline ends.